This T cell receptor beta chain comes out of a study of OX40 agonist ivuxolimab in advanced cancers. With respect to the entire study: Ivuxolimab was a fully human IgG2 agonistic monoclonal antibody targeting the costimulatory receptor OX40 (CD134). Intravenous ivuxolimab was administered to patients every 2 weeks at six dose levels: 0.01, 0.1, 0.3, 1.5, 3 and 10 mg/kg. Among the roughly 50 dose-escalation patients, around 19 had hepatocellular carcinoma, approximately 15 melanoma, 9 renal cell carcinoma and 9 head and neck cancer. The dose-escalation cohort was about 83% male with a mean age of around 62 years, ranging from roughly 23 to 90. Prior anti-PD-1, anti-PD-L1 or anti-CTLA-4 therapy was permitted, and 30% to 50% of dose-escalation patients had received checkpoint inhibitors. Partial responses were achieved by three dose-escalation patients, of whom one had hepatocellular carcinoma and two had cutaneous melanoma. The purpose of peripheral TCRbeta sequencing was to test whether ivuxolimab changed TCR sequence diversity and led to clonal T-cell expansion. The monotherapy dose-escalation portion (N of about 50 patients) of the phase I ivuxolimab trial is reported in the paper.

Points on this clone: Its cognate antigen has yet to be identified. Base qualities are not provided; no much larger clone lies one nucleotide away.

Patients with a history of autoimmune disease or receiving systemic immunosuppression were excluded from the trial. Peripheral blood for TCR sequencing was drawn from every dose cohort at baseline, at cycle 4 day 1 and at cycle 7 day 1. The samples were taken from a phase I, first-in-human, multicenter, open-label dose-escalation trial of ivuxolimab. Adults with locally advanced or metastatic head and neck squamous cell, hepatocellular, melanoma or renal cell carcinoma were enrolled in the trial. Before TCR sequencing, CD4+ T cells and CD8+ T cells were sorted from peripheral blood as separate populations. Overall study results and their limits: At doses from 0.1 to 3.0 mg/kg, clonal expansion was seen in both CD4+ and CD8+ blood T cells between baseline and week 6. The antigen specificity of the peripheral T cells that underwent clonal expansion was not determined. On average, CD8+ T cells showed more expanded clones than CD4+ T cells after ivuxolimab. Low levels of normalized T-cell clonal expansion were also seen in some nonresponding patients. Partial responders in the 0.1-3.0 mg/kg groups had among the lowest normalized peripheral clonal expansion, especially among CD8+ T cells.

To sequence the TCRbeta CDR3 region, genomic DNA was isolated from the sorted cells. TCRbeta CDR3 regions were sequenced using the immunoSEQ Assay. Sourced from immuneACCESS, this table was stored by TCRdb with only in-frame sequences that have V and J called. A share of the clones is absent; for the studies checked, an unresolved V gene accounts for under half, and the remainder has no known explanation. In this sample the table shows 6,500 to 7,000 clones, 94% of which occur a single time. Of the sample, 11% falls within the top ten clones. This TCR was sampled from an adult with an advanced solid tumor such as melanoma, head and neck, liver or kidney cancer. The starting material was CD4+ or CD8+ T cells sorted from blood, obtained in a trial of the OX40 agonist ivuxolimab.

The nucleotide sequence reads TGCGCCAGCAGCTTGGGGGGGAGTGCAGATACGCAGTATTTT. This codes for CASSLGGSADTQYF. The rearranged segments are TRBV5-1 and TRBJ2-3; the D gene could be either TRBD1 or TRBD2, each agreeing at 5 bases. From cysteine to phenylalanine, the CDR3 is 14 amino acids long. Just CDR3 DNA is preserved here, 42 bases in frame from base 1. V loses 0 bases, J loses 4 bases, and the germline ends lie 9 bases apart. The germline V gene yields SGHRS for CDR1 and YFSETQ for CDR2.